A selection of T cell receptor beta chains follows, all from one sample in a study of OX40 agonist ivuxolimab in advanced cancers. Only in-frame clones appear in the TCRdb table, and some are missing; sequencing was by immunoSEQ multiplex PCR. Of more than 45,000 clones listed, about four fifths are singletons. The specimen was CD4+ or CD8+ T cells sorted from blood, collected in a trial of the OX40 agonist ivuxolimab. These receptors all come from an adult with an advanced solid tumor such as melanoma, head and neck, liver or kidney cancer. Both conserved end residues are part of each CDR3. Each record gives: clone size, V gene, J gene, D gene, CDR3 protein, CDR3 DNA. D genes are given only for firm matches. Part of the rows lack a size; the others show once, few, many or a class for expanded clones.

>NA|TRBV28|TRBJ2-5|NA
CASSSGTTETQYF
TGTGCCAGCAGTTCCGGGACGACCGAGACCCAGTACTTC
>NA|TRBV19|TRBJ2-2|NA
CAGSLGAGTGELFF
TGTGCCGGTTCCCTAGGAGCAGGGACCGGGGAGCTGTTTTTT
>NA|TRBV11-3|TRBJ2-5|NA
CASSLSRGASGTQYF
TGTGCCAGCAGCTTATCCCGGGGCGCTTCAGGAACCCAGTACTTC
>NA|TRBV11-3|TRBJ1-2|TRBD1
CASSPLTGGAYGYTF
TGTGCCAGCAGCCCCCTGACAGGGGGAGCGTATGGCTACACCTTC
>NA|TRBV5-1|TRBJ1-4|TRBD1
CASSLTGGSEEKLFF
TGCGCCAGCAGCTTGACAGGGGGCTCTGAAGAAAAACTGTTTTTT
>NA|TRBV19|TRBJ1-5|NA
CASSPRTTWGNQPQHF
TGTGCCAGTAGTCCCCGGACAACTTGGGGCAATCAGCCCCAGCATTTT
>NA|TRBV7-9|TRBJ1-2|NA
CASSPTGGGENGYTF
TGTGCCAGCAGCCCCACTGGGGGGGGAGAGAATGGCTACACCTTC
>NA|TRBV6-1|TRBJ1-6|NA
CASSGRTAIRSPLHF
TGTGCCAGCAGTGGCAGGACAGCCATAAGGTCACCCCTCCACTTT
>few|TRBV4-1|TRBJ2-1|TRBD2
CASSQGRLAGMNEQFF
TGCGCCAGCAGCCAAGGACGGCTAGCGGGAATGAATGAGCAGTTCTTC
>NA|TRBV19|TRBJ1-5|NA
CASSIGRINGPQHF
TGTGCCAGTAGTATTGGGAGAATCAACGGGCCCCAGCATTTT
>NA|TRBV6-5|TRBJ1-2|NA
CASSYAGTEYGYTF
TGTGCCAGCAGTTACGCAGGGACTGAATATGGCTACACCTTC
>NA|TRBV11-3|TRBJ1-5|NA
CASSLWGEQPQHF
TGTGCCAGCAGCTTATGGGGGGAACAGCCCCAGCATTTT
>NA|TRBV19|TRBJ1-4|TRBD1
CASSPETGEKLFF
TGTGCCAGTAGTCCGGAGACAGGGGAAAAACTGTTTTTT
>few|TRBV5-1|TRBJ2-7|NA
CASSVTGEGYEQYF
TGCGCCAGCAGCGTGACAGGGGAGGGTTACGAGCAGTACTTC
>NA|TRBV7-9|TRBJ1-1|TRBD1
CASSLARTGTQAEAFF
TGTGCCAGCAGCTTAGCCCGGACAGGGACGCAGGCTGAAGCTTTCTTT
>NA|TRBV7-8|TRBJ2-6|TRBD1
CASSSPTGGPGANVLTF
TGTGCCAGCAGCTCTCCGACAGGGGGACCTGGGGCCAACGTCCTGACTTTC
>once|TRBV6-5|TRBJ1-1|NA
CASKRTDSTEAFF
TGTGCCAGCAAGAGGACAGATTCCACTGAAGCTTTCTTT
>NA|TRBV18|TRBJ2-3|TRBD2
CASSPPRAGGPRDTQYF
TGTGCCAGCTCACCACCCAGAGCGGGAGGGCCAAGGGATACGCAGTATTTT
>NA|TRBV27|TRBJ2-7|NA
CASSFRTSSVYEQYF
TGTGCCAGCAGTTTCAGAACCTCTAGCGTTTACGAGCAGTACTTC
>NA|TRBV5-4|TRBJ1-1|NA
CASSLDGGTEAFF
TGTGCCAGCAGCTTGGATGGGGGCACTGAAGCTTTCTTT
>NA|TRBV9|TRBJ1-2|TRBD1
CASSAAGTASYGYTF
TGTGCCAGCAGCGCGGCCGGGACAGCATCCTATGGCTACACCTTC
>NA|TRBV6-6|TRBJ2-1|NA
CASRDSSSNEQFF
TGTGCCAGCAGGGATTCTAGTAGTAATGAGCAGTTCTTC
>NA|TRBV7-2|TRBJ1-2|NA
CASSLSPDNLNYGYTF
TGTGCCAGCAGCTTGAGCCCCGATAACCTTAACTATGGCTACACCTTC
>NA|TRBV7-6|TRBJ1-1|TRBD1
CASSLVGTGNTEAFF
TGTGCCAGCAGCTTAGTCGGGACAGGGAACACTGAAGCTTTCTTT
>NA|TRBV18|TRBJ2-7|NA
CASSPLSEGGEQYF
TGTGCCAGCTCACCCCTCAGTGAGGGTGGGGAGCAGTACTTC
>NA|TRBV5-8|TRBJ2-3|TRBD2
CASSWVSGRADTQYF
TGTGCCAGCAGCTGGGTTAGCGGGAGGGCAGATACGCAGTATTTT
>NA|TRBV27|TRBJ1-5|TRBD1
CASSWDRGTPQHF
TGTGCCAGCAGTTGGGACAGGGGGACGCCCCAGCATTTT
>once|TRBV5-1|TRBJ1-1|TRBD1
CASSLGDRENTEAFF
TGCGCCAGCAGCTTGGGGGACAGGGAGAACACTGAAGCTTTCTTT
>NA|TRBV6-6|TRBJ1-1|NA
CASSGTGAFF
TGTGCCAGCAGTGGGACGGGGGCTTTCTTT
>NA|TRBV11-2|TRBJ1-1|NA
CASSLDRWDKWITEAFF
TGTGCCAGCAGCTTAGATAGGTGGGACAAATGGATCACTGAAGCTTTCTTT
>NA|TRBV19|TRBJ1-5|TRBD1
CASWDSRRSGSNQPQHF
TGTGCCAGTTGGGACAGTCGTCGGTCAGGTAGCAATCAGCCCCAGCATTTT
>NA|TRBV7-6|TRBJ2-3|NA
CASSLTTGVAANTQYF
TGTGCCAGCAGCTTAACGACGGGAGTTGCCGCTAATACGCAGTATTTT
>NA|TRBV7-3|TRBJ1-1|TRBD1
CASSPGSGGANTEAFF
TGTGCCAGCAGCCCTGGCTCAGGGGGCGCGAACACTGAAGCTTTCTTT
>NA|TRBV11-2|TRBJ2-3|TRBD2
CASSLSWRGGQTDTQYF
TGTGCCAGCAGCTTATCGTGGCGGGGGGGCCAAACAGATACGCAGTATTTT
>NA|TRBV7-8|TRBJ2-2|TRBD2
CASSPRGGPTGELFF
TGTGCCAGCAGTCCCCGGGGGGGCCCCACCGGGGAGCTGTTTTTT
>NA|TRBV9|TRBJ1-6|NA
CASSVRQDNSPLHF
TGTGCCAGCAGCGTACGCCAGGATAATTCACCCCTCCACTTT
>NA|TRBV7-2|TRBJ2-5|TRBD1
CASSLGDRLQETQYF
TGTGCCAGCAGCTTAGGGGACAGGCTTCAAGAGACCCAGTACTTC
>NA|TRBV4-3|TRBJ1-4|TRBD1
CASSQSQGSTNEKLFF
TGCGCCAGCAGCCAATCACAGGGGTCGACTAATGAAAAACTGTTTTTT
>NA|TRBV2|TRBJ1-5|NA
CASSEMGSGNQPQHF
TGTGCCAGCAGTGAAATGGGGAGCGGCAATCAGCCCCAGCATTTT
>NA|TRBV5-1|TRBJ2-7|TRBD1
CASSPTGGLFSEQYF
TGCGCCAGCAGCCCGACAGGGGGCTTATTCAGCGAGCAGTACTTC
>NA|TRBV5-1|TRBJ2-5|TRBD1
CASSHQRQGGGETQYF
TGCGCCAGCAGCCATCAGAGACAGGGTGGCGGAGAGACCCAGTACTTC
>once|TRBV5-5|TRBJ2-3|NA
CASSLEADTDTQYF
TGTGCCAGCAGCTTGGAGGCGGACACAGATACGCAGTATTTT
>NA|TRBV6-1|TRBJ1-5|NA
CASRTMDSSNQPQHF
TGTGCCAGCAGGACGATGGACAGTAGCAATCAGCCCCAGCATTTT
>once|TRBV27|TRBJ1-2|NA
CASSRQPNYGYTF
TGTGCCAGCAGTAGACAACCTAACTATGGCTACACCTTC
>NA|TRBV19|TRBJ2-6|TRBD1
CASSIGAGQAILTF
TGTGCCAGTAGTATAGGGGCTGGACAGGCGATCCTGACTTTC
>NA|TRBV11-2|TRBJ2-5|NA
CASSSLGGQETQYF
TGTGCCAGCAGCTCCTTGGGGGGTCAAGAGACCCAGTACTTC
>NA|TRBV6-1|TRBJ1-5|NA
CASSEFREQPQHF
TGTGCCAGCAGTGAATTCAGGGAACAGCCCCAGCATTTT
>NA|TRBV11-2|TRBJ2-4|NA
CASSLGSTNIQYF
TGTGCCAGCAGCTTAGGCTCAACCAACATTCAGTACTTC
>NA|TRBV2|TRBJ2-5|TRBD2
CASSWGLAGAETQYF
TGTGCCAGCAGTTGGGGACTAGCGGGGGCAGAGACCCAGTACTTC
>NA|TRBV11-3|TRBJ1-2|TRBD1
CASSLGGQGRGYTF
TGTGCCAGCAGCTTAGGAGGACAGGGACGTGGCTACACCTTC
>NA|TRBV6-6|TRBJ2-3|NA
CASSYGQSTDTQYF
TGTGCCAGCAGTTACGGGCAGAGCACAGATACGCAGTATTTT
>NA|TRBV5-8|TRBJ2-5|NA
CASSFVFQGIQYF
TGTGCCAGCAGCTTTGTTTTCCAGGGTATCCAGTACTTC
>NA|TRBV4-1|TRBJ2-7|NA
CASSQFMIGDPLGYEQYF
TGCGCCAGCAGCCAATTTATGATAGGGGATCCTTTGGGCTACGAGCAGTACTTC
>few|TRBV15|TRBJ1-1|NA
CATSRGPGTEAFF
TGTGCCACCAGCCGAGGGCCAGGGACTGAAGCTTTCTTT
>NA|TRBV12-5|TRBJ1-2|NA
CASGNGMYGYTF
TGTGCTAGTGGGAACGGGATGTATGGCTACACCTTC
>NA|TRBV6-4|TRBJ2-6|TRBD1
CASSKTGVGAGANVLTF
TGTGCCAGCAGTAAAACAGGGGTGGGAGCTGGGGCCAACGTCCTGACTTTC